This T cell receptor beta chain was recorded in a study of blood T cell repertoires in COVID-19. As for the study in general: Some COVID-19 samples were acute and others convalescent; all came from the United States, Italy and Spain. The cDNA or gDNA used as material had been derived from T cells, B-cell-depleted T cells, or PBMCs.

In germline, CDR1 is LNHDA, CDR2 SQIVND (reference sequence). CDR3 size: 13 residues. The germline V and J ends were trimmed by 8 bases and 2 bases, with 12 bases remaining between them. The data were produced by immunoSEQ multiplex PCR, yet TCRdb's version contains in-frame clones alone and is incomplete. This table holds about 100,000 clones, around 92% found once. The receptor comes from a man in his forties with active or convalescent COVID-19. V usage is TRBV19 and J usage is TRBJ1-1; D is uncertain. The sequencing input was peripheral blood. The chain's CDR3 is CASYRSGNTEAFF. The CDR3 nucleotides are TGTGCCAGTTACCGGAGCGGTAACACTGAAGCTTTCTTT.